This section outlines one T cell receptor (beta chain) sequence together with its context. The source of the sample is a study of blood T cell repertoires in COVID-19. In germline, CDR1 is KGHSH, CDR2 LQKENI. After removal of 5 bases from V and 5 bases from J, the junction contained 8 bases not matched to a gene. This CDR3 has 14 amino acids. Data came from immunoSEQ multiplex PCR; TCRdb stores just in-frame clones and leaves some out. The sample includes 110,000 to 150,000 clones, approximately 80% seen only once; the top ten take roughly 1.7%. Sequencing was performed on PBMCs or T cells enriched from blood (not recorded which). The chain uses TRBV18 and TRBJ2-7; 8 bases match TRBD2. This TCR came from a woman younger than 30 who had been exposed to COVID-19. CDR3 sequence: CASSSAGVGHEQYF. The CDR3 coding sequence is TGTGCCAGCTCATCAGCGGGAGTGGGCCACGAGCAGTACTTC.